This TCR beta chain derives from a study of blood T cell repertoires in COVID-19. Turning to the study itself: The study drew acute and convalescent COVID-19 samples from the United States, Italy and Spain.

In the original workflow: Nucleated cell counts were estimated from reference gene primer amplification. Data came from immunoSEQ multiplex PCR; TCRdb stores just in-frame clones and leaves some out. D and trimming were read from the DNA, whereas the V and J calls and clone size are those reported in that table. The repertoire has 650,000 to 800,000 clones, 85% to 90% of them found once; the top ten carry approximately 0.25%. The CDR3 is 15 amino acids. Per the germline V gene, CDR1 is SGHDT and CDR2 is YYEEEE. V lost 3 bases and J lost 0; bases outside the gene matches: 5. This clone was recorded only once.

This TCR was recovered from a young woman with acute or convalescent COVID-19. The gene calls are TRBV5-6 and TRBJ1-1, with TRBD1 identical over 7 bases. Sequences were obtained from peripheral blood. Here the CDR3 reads CASSWGDRVNTEAFF. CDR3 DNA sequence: TGTGCCAGCAGCTGGGGCGACAGGGTGAACACTGAAGCTTTCTTT.